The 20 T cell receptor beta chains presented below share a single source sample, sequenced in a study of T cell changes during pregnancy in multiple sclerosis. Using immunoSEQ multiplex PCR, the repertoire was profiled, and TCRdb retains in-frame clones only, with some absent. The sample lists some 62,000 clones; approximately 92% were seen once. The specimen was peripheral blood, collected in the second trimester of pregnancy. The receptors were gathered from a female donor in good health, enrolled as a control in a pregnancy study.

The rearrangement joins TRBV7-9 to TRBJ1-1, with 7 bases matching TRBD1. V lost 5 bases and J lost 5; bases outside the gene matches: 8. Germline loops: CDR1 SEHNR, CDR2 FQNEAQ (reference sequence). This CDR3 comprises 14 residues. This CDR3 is CASSPPSGGTEAFF. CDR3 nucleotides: TGTGCCAGCAGCCCGCCGTCAGGGGGGACTGAAGCTTTCTTT.

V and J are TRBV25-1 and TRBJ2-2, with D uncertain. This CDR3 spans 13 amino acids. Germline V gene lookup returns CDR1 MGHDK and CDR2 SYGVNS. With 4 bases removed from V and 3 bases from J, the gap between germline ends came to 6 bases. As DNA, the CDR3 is TGTGCCAGCAGTGCCCGAGACACCGGGGAGCTGTTTTTT. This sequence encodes CASSARDTGELFF.

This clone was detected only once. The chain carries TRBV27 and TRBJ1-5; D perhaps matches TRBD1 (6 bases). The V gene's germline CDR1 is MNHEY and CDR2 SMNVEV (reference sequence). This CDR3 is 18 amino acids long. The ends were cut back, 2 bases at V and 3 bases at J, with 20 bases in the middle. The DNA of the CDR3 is TGTGCCAGCAGTTTAGTCGTGGGGGGGCGGCGTCACAATCAGCCCCAGCATTTT. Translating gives CASSLVVGGRRHNQPQHF.

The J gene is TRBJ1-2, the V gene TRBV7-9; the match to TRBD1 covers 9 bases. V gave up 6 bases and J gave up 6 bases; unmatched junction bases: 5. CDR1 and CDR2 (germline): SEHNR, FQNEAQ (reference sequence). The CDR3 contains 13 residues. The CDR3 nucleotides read TGTGCCAGCAGGAAGGGACAGGGTGATGGCTACACCTTC. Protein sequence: CASRKGQGDGYTF.

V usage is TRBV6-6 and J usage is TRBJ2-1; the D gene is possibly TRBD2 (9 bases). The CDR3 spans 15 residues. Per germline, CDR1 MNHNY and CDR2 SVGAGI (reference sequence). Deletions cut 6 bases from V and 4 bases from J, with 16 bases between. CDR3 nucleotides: TGTGCCAGCAGAGACAGGGGACTAGCATACAATGAGCAGTTCTTC. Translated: CASRDRGLAYNEQFF.

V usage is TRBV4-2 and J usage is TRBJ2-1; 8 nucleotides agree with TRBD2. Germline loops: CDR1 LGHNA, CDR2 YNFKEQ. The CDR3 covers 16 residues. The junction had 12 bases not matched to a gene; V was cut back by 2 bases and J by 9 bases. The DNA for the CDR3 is TGTGCCAGCAGCCAAACCGGGACTAGTAGGATCGGTGAGCAGTTCTTC. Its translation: CASSQTGTSRIGEQFF.

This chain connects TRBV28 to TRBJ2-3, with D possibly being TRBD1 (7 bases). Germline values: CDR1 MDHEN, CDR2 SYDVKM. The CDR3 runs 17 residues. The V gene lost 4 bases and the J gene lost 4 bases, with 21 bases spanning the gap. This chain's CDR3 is CASSSPAGRGAPDTQYF. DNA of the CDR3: TGTGCCAGCAGTTCCCCCGCGGGCAGGGGGGCCCCAGATACGCAGTATTTT.

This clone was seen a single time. The CDR3 spells CASSFAPEVASYEQYF. The CDR3 coding sequence is TGTGCCAGCAGTTTTGCGCCTGAGGTCGCCTCCTACGAGCAGTACTTC. The gene calls are TRBV27 and TRBJ2-7; D gene ambiguous. The CDR3 extends over 16 amino acids. The germline V gene has CDR1 MNHEY and CDR2 SMNVEV (reference sequence). With 3 bases removed from V and 0 bases from J, the gap between germline ends came to 15 bases.

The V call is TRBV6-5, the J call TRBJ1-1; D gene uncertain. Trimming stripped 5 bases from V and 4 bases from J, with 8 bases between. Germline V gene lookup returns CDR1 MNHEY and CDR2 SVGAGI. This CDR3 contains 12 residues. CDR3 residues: CASSATGTEAFF. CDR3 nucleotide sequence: TGTGCCAGCAGTGCCACCGGCACTGAAGCTTTCTTT.

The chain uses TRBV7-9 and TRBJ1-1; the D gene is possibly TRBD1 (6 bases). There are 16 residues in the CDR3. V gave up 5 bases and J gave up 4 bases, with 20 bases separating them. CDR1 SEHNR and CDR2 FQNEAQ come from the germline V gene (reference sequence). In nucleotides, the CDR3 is TGTGCCAGCAGCCAAACAGGCGGGGGGCGGGGCACTGAAGCTTTCTTT. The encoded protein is CASSQTGGGRGTEAFF.

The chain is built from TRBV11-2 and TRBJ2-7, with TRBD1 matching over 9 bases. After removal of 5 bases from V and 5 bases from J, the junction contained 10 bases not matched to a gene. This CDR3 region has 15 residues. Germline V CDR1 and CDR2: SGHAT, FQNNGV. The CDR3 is CASSHYGQGRNEQYF. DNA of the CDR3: TGTGCCAGCAGCCACTACGGACAGGGGCGTAACGAGCAGTACTTC.

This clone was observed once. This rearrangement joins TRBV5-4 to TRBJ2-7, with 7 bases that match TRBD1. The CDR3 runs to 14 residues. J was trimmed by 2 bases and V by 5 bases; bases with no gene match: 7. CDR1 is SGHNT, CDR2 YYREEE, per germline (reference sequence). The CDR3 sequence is CASSPGTETYEQYF. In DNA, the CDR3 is TGTGCCAGCAGTCCCGGGACAGAGACCTACGAGCAGTACTTC. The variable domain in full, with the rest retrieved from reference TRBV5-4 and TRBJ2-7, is ETGVTQSPTHLIKTRGQQVTLRCSSQSGHNTVSWYQQALGQGPQFIFQYYREEENGRGNFPPRFSGLQFPNYSSELNVNALELDDSALYLCASSPGTETYEQYFGPGTRLTVT.

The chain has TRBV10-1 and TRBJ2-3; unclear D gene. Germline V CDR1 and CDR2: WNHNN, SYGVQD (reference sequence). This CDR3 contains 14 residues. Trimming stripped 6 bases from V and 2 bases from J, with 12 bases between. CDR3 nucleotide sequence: TGCGCCAGCAGCGAGCGTTGGGCCACAGATACGCAGTATTTT. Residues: CASSERWATDTQYF.

The chain's CDR3 is CASSTWTSGNEQFF. CDR3 DNA: TGTGCCAGCAGTACCTGGACTAGTGGGAATGAGCAGTTCTTC. The V and J genes are TRBV6-1 and TRBJ2-1, with TRBD2 matching 7 bases. In germline, CDR1 is MNHNS, CDR2 SASEGT. J gave up 7 bases and V 5 bases, and 8 bases lay outside the gene matches. The CDR3 has 14 amino acids.

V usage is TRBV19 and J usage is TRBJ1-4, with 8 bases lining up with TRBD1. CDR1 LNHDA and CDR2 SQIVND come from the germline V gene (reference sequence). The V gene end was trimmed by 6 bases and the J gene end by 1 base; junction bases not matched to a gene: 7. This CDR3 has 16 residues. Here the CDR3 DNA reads TGTGCCAGTAGCTCAGGACAGGGCGAAACTAATGAAAAACTGTTTTTT. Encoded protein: CASSSGQGETNEKLFF.

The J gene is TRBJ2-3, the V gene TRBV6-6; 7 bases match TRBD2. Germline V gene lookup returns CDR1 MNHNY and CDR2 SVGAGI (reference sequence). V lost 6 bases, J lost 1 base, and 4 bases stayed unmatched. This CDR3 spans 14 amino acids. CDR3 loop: CASRGTTGTDTQYF. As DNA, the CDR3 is TGTGCCAGCAGGGGGACTACTGGCACAGATACGCAGTATTTT.

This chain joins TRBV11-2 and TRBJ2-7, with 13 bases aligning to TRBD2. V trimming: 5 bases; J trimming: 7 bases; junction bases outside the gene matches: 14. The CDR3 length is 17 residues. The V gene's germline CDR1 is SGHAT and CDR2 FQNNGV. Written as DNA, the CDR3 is TGTGCCAGCAGCCTTACTAGCGGGGGGGCAGTAACTAGGGAGCAGTACTTC. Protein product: CASSLTSGGAVTREQYF.

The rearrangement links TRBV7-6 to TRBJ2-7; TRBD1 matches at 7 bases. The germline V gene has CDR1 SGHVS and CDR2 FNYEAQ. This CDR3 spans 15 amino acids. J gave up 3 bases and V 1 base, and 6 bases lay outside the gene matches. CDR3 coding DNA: TGTGCCAGCAGCTTAGAGACAGGGTACCACTACGAGCAGTACTTC. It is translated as CASSLETGYHYEQYF.

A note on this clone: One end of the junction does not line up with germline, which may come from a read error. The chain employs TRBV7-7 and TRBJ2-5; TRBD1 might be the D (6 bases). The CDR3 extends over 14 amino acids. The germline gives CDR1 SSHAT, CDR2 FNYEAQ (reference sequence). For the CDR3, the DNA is TGTGCTAGCAGCTTAGTGGGGGCTAAAGAGACCCAGTACTTC. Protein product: CASSLVGAKETQYF.

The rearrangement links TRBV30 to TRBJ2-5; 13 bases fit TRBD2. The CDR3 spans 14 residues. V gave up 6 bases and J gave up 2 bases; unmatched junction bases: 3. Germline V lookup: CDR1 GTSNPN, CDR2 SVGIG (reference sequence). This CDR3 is CACLLAGGQETQYF. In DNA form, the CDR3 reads TGTGCCTGCTTACTAGCGGGAGGGCAAGAGACCCAGTACTTC.